This T cell receptor (beta chain) was observed in a study of PD-1 blockade in mismatch repair-deficient tumors. About the study: Enrolled about 2012-2016, patients had progressing, pretreated mismatch repair-deficient cancers of 12 to 13 types.

The germline CDR1 and CDR2 sequences are SGHRS and YFSETQ. This CDR3 contains 14 residues. V was cut by 5 bases and J by 4 bases, with 12 bases left in between. This clone is a singleton in its sample. All patients were mismatch repair deficient, assessed by either PCR or immunohistochemistry. Produced via immunoSEQ multiplex PCR; TCRdb's table is partial and in-frame only. The sample carries around 23,000 clones, 83% recorded once. The source was peripheral blood, collected 12 weeks after starting pembrolizumab. This rearrangement joins TRBV5-1 to TRBJ1-4; D remains unclear. The receptor's source is an adult with mismatch repair-deficient cancer. The CDR3 DNA reads TGCGCCAGCAGTTTCAGGTGGCATAATGAAAAACTGTTTTTT. Its translation is CASSFRWHNEKLFF.